The present entry profiles one TCR beta chain with its context. This clonotype was seen more than once but under ten times. The antigen this receptor binds is unknown. The record has no base qualities; no much larger clone is one base away. The entry originates in a study of T-cell memory formation after mild COVID-19 (dated by TCRdb to the early 2020s). Background on the whole study: TCR sequence clusters from the two donors were largely donor specific. Two young, previously healthy adult volunteers, one female and one male, were included in the cohort. T-cell clones expanding and contracting after mild COVID-19 in two donors were tracked by longitudinal TCRalpha and TCRbeta repertoire sequencing. Broad study findings and their caveats: Contracting CD4+ clones turned up mainly in the CM and EM memory subsets, whereas EMRA was where CD8+ clones were enriched. The second-wave clones that peaked on day 37 were not confirmed to be SARS-CoV-2 specific. Clones contracting from day 15 to 85 had balanced CD4/CD8 phenotypes, while a second wave expanding from day 15 to 37 was biased towards CD4+. Only two mild cases were covered by the study, and larger cohorts that include severe cases with pre-infection samples were considered necessary. Some responding clones were detected in pre-infection memory, which suggested that pre-existing cross-reactive memory T cells had joined the SARS-CoV-2 response.

Ficoll-Paque density gradient centrifugation was used to isolate PBMCs. V loses 3 bases, J loses 1 base, and the germline ends lie 6 bases apart. The CDR3 runs 14 residues from the cysteine to the phenylalanine. The entry retains the CDR3 DNA only, 42 bases that are in frame from base 1. According to the germline V gene, CDR1 reads SGHVS and CDR2 reads FQNEAQ. Sequencing took place on an Illumina NovaSeq 6000. cDNA libraries for TCRalpha and TCRbeta were prepared by 5'RACE using constant-segment primers, with sample barcodes and unique molecular identifiers added. RNA was extracted from every sample with Trizol reagent. The libraries were amplified in two PCR steps, and the second step added a second sample barcode and Illumina TruSeq adapters. The libraries were sequenced on an Illumina NovaSeq using 2 x 150 bp paired-end reads. Under the source paper's analysis protocol: The reads were demultiplexed and collapsed into UMI-guided consensus sequences using migec v1.2.7. Using mixcr v2.1.11, UMI consensuses were aligned to TRA and TRB V and J templates and then assembled into clonotypes. Clonotypes were classified as expanded or contracted when called significant by both edgeR and NoisET, with noise models trained on biological replicates. For edgeR calls, the cutoffs were a false discovery rate-adjusted p below 0.01 and a log2 fold-change threshold of 1. As an exploratory analysis of dynamics, max-normalized trajectories of the 1000 most abundant clonotypes were examined by PCA with hierarchical clustering. Separately sequenced CD4+ and CD8+ repertoires were used to assign the CD4 or CD8 phenotype of responding clones. Using fastp trimming at Q25 and MiXCR clonotype assembly, TCRdb reanalyzed the public sequencing data and kept in-frame beta chains. All rows with the same CDR3 protein become a single entry with the most common DNA and genes. The V and J calls and clone size come from TCRdb's table, not from the authors' own analysis. In all, the sample holds roughly 89,000 distinct CDR3 sequences, and about 16% of those were seen once. The ten most abundant clones make up approximately 39% of the sample.

This receptor was obtained from a man aged 18 to 29 who had mild COVID-19 (a few samples of this study predate the infection). The sample titles of this study are shuffled in the database, so cell type and time point are left out; the donor was told from shared clones. Sequencing was done on a sample of PBMCs or a T cell subset sorted from them (not recorded which). The chain is assembled from TRBV7-8 and TRBJ2-2, with no confident D gene call. The CDR3 in this case is CASSFGLNTGELFF. The DNA sequence is given as TGTGCCAGCAGCTTCGGTCTGAACACCGGGGAGCTGTTTTTT.